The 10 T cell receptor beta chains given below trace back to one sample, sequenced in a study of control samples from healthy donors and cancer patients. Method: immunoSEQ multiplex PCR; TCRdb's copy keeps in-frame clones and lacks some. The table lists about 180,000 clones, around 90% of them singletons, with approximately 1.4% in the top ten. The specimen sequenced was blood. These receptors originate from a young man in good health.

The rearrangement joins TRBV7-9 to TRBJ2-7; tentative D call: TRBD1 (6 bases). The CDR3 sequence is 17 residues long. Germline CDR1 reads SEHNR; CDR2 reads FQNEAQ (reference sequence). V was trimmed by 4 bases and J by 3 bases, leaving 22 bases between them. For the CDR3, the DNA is TGTGCCAGCAGCTCTTCCTCCCGGGGACAAGTAGGCTACGAGCAGTACTTC. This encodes CASSSSSRGQVGYEQYF.

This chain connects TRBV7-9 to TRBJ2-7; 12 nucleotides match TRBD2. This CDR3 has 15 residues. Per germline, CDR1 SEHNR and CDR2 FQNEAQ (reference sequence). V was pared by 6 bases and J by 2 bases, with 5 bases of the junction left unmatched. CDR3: CASSSGLAGTYEQYF. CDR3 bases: TGTGCCAGCAGTTCAGGACTAGCGGGGACCTACGAGCAGTACTTC.

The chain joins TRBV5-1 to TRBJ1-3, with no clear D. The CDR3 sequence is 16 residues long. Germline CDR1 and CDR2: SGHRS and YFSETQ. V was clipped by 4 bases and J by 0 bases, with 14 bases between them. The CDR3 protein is CASSLDVLTSGNTIYF. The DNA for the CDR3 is TGCGCCAGCAGCCTGGATGTCCTCACCTCTGGAAACACCATATATTTT. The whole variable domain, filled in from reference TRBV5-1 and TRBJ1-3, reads KAGVTQTPRYLIKTRGQQVTLSCSPISGHRSVSWYQQTPGQGLQFLFEYFSETQRNKGNFPGRFSGRQFSNSRSEMNVSTLELGDSALYLCASSLDVLTSGNTIYFGEGSWLTVV.

The CDR3 region is CATSDTKQENTIYF. Written as DNA, the CDR3 is TGTGCCACCAGTGATACAAAACAGGAAAACACCATATATTTT. V is TRBV24-1 and J is TRBJ1-3, with D maybe TRBD1 (5 bases). Trimming stripped 3 bases from V and 6 bases from J, with 11 bases between. From germline, CDR1 is KGHDR and CDR2 SFDVKD. CDR3 length: 14 amino acids.

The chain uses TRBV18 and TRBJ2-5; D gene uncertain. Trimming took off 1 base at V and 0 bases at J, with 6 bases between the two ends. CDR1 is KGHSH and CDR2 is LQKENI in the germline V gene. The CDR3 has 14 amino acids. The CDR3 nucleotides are TGTGCCAGCTCACCACAACGAAACCAAGAGACCCAGTACTTC. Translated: CASSPQRNQETQYF.

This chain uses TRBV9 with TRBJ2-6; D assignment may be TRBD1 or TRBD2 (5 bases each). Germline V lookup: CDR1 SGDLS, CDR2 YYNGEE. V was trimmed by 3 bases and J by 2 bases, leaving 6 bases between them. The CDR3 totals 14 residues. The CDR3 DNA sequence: TGTGCCAGCAGCGGGGACCCTGGGGCCAACGTCCTGACTTTC. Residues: CASSGDPGANVLTF.

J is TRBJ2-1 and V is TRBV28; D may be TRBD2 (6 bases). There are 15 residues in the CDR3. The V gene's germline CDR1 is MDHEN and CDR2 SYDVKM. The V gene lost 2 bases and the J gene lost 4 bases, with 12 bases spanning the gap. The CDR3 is CASSLPPGTYNEQFF. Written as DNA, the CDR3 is TGTGCCAGCAGTTTACCCCCTGGGACTTACAATGAGCAGTTCTTC.

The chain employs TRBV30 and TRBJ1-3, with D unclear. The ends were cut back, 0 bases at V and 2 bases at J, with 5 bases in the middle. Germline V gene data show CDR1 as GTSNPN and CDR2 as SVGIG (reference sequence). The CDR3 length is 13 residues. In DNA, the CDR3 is TGTGCCTGGAGTGTTTGGGCTGGAAACACCATATATTTT. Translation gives CAWSVWAGNTIYF.

Here the CDR3 DNA reads TGTGCCAGCAGCGTACAGGGCCCCACTGAAGCTTTCTTT. This encodes CASSVQGPTEAFF. The chain has TRBV14 and TRBJ1-1, with D perhaps TRBD1 (6 bases). Germline V lookup: CDR1 SGHDN, CDR2 FVKESK. CDR3 size: 13 residues. V was cut by 5 bases and J by 4 bases, with 11 bases left in between. The entire variable domain, with the rest obtained from reference TRBV14 and TRBJ1-1, is as follows: EAGVTQFPSHSVIEKGQTVTLRCDPISGHDNLYWYRRVMGKEIKFLLHFVKESKQDESGMPNNRFLAERTGGTYSTLKVQPAELEDSGVYFCASSVQGPTEAFFGQGTRLTVV.

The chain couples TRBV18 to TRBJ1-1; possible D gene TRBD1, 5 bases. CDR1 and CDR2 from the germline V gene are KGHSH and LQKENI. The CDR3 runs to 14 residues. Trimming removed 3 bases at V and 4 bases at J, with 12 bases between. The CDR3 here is CASSPIEGTTEAFF. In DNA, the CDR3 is TGTGCCAGCTCACCGATTGAGGGGACCACTGAAGCTTTCTTT.